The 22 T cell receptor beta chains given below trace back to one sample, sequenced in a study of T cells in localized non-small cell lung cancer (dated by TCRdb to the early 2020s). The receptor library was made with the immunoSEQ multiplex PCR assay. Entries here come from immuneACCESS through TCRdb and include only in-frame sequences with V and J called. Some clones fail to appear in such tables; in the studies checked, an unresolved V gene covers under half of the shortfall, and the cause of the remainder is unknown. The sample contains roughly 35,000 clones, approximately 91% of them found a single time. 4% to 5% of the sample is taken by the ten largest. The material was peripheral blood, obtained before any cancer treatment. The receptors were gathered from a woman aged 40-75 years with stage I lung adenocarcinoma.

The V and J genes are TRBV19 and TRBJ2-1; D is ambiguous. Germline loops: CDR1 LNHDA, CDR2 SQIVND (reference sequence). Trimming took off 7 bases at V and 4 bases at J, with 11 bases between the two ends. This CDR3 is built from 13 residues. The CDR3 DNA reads TGTGCCAGTAAGACGGACCCTTACAATGAGCAGTTCTTC. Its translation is CASKTDPYNEQFF.

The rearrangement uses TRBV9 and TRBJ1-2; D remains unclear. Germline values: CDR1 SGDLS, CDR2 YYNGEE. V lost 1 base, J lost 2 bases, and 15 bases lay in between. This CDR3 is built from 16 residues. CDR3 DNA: TGTGCCAGCAGCGTACCGAGAGGGATCCTAAACTATGGCTACACCTTC. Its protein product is CASSVPRGILNYGYTF. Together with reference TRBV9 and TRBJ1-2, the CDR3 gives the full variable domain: DSGVTQTPKHLITATGQRVTLRCSPRSGDLSVYWYQQSLDQGLQFLIQYYNGEERAKGNILERFSAQQFPDLHSELNLSSLELGDSALYFCASSVPRGILNYGYTFGSGTRLTVV.

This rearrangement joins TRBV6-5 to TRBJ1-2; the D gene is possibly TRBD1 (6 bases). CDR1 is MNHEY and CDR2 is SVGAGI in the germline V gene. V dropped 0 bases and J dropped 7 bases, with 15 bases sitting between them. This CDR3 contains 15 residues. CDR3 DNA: TGTGCCAGCAGTTACTCGGTTTCCGGGACATCTGGCTACACCTTC. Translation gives CASSYSVSGTSGYTF.

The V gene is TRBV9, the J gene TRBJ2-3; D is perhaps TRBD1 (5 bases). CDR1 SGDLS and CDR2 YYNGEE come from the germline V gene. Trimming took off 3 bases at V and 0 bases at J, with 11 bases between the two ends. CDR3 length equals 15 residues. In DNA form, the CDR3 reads TGTGCCAGCAGCGCTTTGGGGCCTAGCACAGATACGCAGTATTTT. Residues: CASSALGPSTDTQYF.

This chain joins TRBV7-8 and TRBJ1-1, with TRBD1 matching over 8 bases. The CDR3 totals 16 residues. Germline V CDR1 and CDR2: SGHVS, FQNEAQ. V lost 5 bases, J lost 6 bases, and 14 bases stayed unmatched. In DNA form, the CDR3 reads TGTGCCAGCAGCCTAAAGCAGGGGGCGATGGTAGCTGAAGCTTTCTTT. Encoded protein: CASSLKQGAMVAEAFF.

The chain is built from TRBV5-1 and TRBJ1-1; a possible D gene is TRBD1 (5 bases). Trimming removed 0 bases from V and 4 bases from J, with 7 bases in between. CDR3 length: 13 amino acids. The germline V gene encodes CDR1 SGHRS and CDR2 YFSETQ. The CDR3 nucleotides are TGCGCCAGCAGCTTGGGACAGAGCACTGAAGCTTTCTTT. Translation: CASSLGQSTEAFF.

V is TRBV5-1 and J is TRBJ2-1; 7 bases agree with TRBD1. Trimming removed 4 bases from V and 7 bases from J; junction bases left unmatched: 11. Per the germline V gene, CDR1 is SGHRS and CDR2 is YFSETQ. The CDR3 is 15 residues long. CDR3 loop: CASSPTGVERNEQFF. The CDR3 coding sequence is TGCGCCAGCAGCCCCACAGGGGTGGAGAGGAATGAGCAGTTCTTC.

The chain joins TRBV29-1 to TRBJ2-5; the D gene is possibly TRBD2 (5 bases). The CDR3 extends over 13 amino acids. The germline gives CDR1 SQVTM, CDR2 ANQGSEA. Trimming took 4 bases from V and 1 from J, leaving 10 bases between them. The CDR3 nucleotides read TGCAGCGTTGCCCGGGGATTCCAAGAGACCCAGTACTTC. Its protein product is CSVARGFQETQYF. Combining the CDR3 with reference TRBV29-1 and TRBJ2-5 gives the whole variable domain SAVISQKPSRDICQRGTSLTIQCQVDSQVTMMFWYRQQPGQSLTLIATANQGSEATYESGFVIDKFPISRPNLTFSTLTVSNMSPEDSSIYLCSVARGFQETQYFGPGTRLLVL.

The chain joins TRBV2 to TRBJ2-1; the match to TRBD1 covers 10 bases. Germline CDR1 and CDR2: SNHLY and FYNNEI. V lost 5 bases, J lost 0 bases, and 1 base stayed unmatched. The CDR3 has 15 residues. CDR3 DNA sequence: TGTGCCAGCAGTCGGGACAGGGGCTCCTACAATGAGCAGTTCTTC. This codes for CASSRDRGSYNEQFF. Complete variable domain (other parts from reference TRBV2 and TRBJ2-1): EPEVTQTPSHQVTQMGQEVILRCVPISNHLYFYWYRQILGQKVEFLVSFYNNEISEKSEIFDDQFSVERPDGSNFTLKIRSTKLEDSAMYFCASSRDRGSYNEQFFGPGTRLTVL.

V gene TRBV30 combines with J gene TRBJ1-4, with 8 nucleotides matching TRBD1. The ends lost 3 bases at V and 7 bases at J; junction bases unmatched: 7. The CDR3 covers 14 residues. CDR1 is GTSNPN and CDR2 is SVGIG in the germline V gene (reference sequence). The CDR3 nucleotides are TGTGCCTGGAGAGGACAGGGAGGAGGTGAAAAACTGTTTTTT. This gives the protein CAWRGQGGGEKLFF.

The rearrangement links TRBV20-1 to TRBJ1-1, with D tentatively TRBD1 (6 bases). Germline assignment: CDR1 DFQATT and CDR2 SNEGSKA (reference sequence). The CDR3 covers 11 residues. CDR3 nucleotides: TGCAGGGGGGGGACAACCACTGAAGCTTTCTTT. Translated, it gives CRGGTTTEAFF.

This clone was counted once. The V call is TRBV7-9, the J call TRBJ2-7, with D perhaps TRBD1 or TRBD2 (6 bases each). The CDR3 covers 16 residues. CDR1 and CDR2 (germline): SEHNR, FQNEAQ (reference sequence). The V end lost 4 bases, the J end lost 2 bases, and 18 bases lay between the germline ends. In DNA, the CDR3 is TGTGCCAGCAGCTCGTCCATAGGGGGGACAACCTACGAGCAGTACTTC. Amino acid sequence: CASSSSIGGTTYEQYF. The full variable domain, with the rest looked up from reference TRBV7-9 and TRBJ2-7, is DTGVSQNPRHKITKRGQNVTFRCDPISEHNRLYWYRQTLGQGPEFLTYFQNEAQLEKSRLLSDRFSAERPKGSFSTLEIQRTEQGDSAMYLCASSSSIGGTTYEQYFGPGTRLTVT.

CDR3 protein: CSAPYNEQFF. The CDR3 DNA sequence: TGCAGTGCCCCGTACAATGAGCAGTTCTTC. The chain couples TRBV20-1 to TRBJ2-1; no firm D call. This CDR3 comprises 10 residues. The ends were cut back, 6 bases at V and 4 bases at J, with 4 bases in the middle. Germline-derived CDR1 and CDR2 are DFQATT and SNEGSKA (reference sequence).

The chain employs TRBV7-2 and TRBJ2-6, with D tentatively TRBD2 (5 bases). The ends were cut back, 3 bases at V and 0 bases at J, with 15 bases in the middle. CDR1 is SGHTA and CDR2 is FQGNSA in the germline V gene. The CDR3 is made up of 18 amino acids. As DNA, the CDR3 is TGTGCCAGCAGCTTGAGGGAGTGGGAACACTCTGGGGCCAACGTCCTGACTTTC. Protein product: CASSLREWEHSGANVLTF.

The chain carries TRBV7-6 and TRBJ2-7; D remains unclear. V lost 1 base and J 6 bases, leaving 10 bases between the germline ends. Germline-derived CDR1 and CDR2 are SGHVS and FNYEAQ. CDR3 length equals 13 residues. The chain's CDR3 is CASSLEVSPEQYF. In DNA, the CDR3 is TGTGCCAGCAGCTTAGAGGTGTCCCCCGAGCAGTACTTC.

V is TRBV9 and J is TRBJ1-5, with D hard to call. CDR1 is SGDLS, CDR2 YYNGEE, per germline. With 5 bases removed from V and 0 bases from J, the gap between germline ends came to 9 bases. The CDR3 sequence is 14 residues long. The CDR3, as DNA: TGTGCCAGCAGTCTTTGGGATAGCAATCAGCCCCAGCATTTT. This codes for CASSLWDSNQPQHF.

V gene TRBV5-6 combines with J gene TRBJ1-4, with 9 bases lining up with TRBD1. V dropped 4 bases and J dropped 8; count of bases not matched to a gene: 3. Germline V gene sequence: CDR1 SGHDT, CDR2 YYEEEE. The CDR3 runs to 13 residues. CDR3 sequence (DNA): TGTGCCAGCAGCACCGGGACAGGGGAAAAACTGTTTTTT. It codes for CASSTGTGEKLFF.

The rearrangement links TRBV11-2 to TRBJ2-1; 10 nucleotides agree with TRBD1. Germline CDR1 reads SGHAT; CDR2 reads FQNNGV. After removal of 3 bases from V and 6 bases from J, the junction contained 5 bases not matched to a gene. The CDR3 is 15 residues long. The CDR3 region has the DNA TGTGCCAGCAGCTTCGGGACAGGGGCTACCAATGAGCAGTTCTTC. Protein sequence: CASSFGTGATNEQFF.

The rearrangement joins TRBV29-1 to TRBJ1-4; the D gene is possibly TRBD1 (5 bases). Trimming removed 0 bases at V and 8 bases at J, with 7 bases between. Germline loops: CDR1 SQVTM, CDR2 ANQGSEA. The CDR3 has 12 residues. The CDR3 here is CSVEERGEKLFF. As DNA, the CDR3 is TGCAGCGTTGAAGAACGGGGGGAAAAACTGTTTTTT.

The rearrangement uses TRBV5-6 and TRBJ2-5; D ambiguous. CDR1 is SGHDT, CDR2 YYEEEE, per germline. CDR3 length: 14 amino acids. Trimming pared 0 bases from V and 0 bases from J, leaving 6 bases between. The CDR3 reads CASSLAAYQETQYF. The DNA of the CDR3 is TGTGCCAGCAGCTTGGCGGCGTACCAAGAGACCCAGTACTTC.

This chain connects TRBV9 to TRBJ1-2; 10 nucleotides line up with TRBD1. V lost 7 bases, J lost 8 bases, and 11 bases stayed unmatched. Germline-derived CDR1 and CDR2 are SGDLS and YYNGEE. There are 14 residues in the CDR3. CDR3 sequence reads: CASAGGQGDWGYTF. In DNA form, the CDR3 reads TGTGCCAGCGCCGGAGGACAGGGGGATTGGGGCTACACCTTC.

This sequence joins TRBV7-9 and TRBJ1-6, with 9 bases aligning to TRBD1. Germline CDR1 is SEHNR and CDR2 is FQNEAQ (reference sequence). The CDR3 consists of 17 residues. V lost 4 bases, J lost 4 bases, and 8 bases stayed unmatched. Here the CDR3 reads CASSSWQDRGYNSPLHF. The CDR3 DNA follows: TGTGCCAGCAGCTCCTGGCAGGACAGGGGTTATAATTCACCCCTCCACTTT.